The entry below gives a single T cell receptor beta chain sequence along with its context. In the source study's methods: Reference gene primer amplification in the assay estimated nucleated cell counts. Some clones are missing from TCRdb's copy, which holds only in-frame ones; the method was immunoSEQ multiplex PCR. Clone size and the V and J calls come from that table; the DNA yielded D and trimming. The profile shows more than 300,000 clones, around nine tenths of them singletons. The data derive from a study of blood T cell repertoires in COVID-19. Study context: Acute and convalescent COVID-19 specimens originated in the United States, Italy and Spain. PBMCs, B-cell-depleted T cells, or T cells were the source of the cDNA or gDNA that made up the material.

V lost 0 bases and J lost 6, with 8 bases in between. Germline lookup yields CDR1 LNHDA and CDR2 SQIVND (reference sequence). The CDR3 loop spans 14 amino acids. The clonotype comes from a woman between 18 and 30 years old who had recovered from COVID-19. Source material: peripheral blood. This rearrangement joins TRBV19 to TRBJ2-2, with D uncertain. CDR3 DNA sequence: TGTGCCAGTAGTATAGACAGAGGAGCCGGGGAGCTGTTTTTT. Translated, it gives CASSIDRGAGELFF.